The 9 T cell receptor beta chains presented below share a single source sample, sequenced in a study of shared clonotypes between healthy human individuals. The naive CD8 fraction comprised CD45RO-negative cells positively selected for CCR7 and excluded terminally differentiated effector memory CD45RA+ cells. Produced via immunoSEQ multiplex PCR; TCRdb's table is partial and in-frame only. The sample lists over 2 million clones; about 95% were seen once. The sample taken for sequencing was naive CD8+ T cells sorted from blood. The receptors derive from a man aged 18 to 29 in good health.

J is TRBJ2-3 and V is TRBV7-2; 8 nucleotides line up with TRBD2. Unmatched junction bases numbered 11, after V lost 5 bases and J lost 4 bases. The CDR3 is 16 residues long. The germline CDR1 and CDR2 sequences are SGHTA and FQGNSA. CDR3 in amino acids: CASSGESGSIPDTQYF. DNA for the CDR3: TGTGCCAGCAGCGGGGAAAGCGGGAGTATCCCAGATACGCAGTATTTT.

This clone was seen only once. This same CDR3 is encoded by further DNA sequences in the sample. This chain connects TRBV4-1 to TRBJ1-5; 7 positions agree with TRBD1. Unmatched junction bases numbered 2, after V lost 0 bases and J lost 3 bases. Germline assignment: CDR1 MGHRA and CDR2 YSYEKL. The CDR3 is 15 residues long. CDR3 bases: TGCGCCAGCAGCCAAGATGAGGGGGCCAATCAGCCCCAGCATTTT. This encodes CASSQDEGANQPQHF.

The chain uses TRBV6-5 and TRBJ2-7; D is perhaps TRBD2 (5 bases). Germline V CDR1 and CDR2: MNHEY, SVGAGI. V was shortened by 0 bases and J by 4 bases, with 16 bases between the two germline ends. The CDR3 totals 16 residues. The CDR3, as DNA: TGTGCCAGCAGTTACTCTAGGGCGGGCCCCCTTTACGAGCAGTACTTC. This codes for CASSYSRAGPLYEQYF.

V usage is TRBV6-6 and J usage is TRBJ1-2; no clear D. Germline values: CDR1 MNHNY, CDR2 SVGAGI (reference sequence). The V end was cut by 8 bases, the J end by 2 bases, with 15 bases between. The CDR3 runs 14 residues. The CDR3 is CASLGGRGNYGYTF. The CDR3 DNA is TGTGCCAGCCTTGGTGGGCGCGGGAACTATGGCTACACCTTC.

Points on this clone: Other DNA sequences from this sample encode an identical CDR3 as well. This chain uses TRBV27 with TRBJ1-5; the match to TRBD1 covers 7 bases. CDR1 is MNHEY and CDR2 is SMNVEV in the germline V gene (reference sequence). The CDR3 runs 14 residues. J gave up 1 base and V 5 bases, and 2 bases lay outside the gene matches. CDR3 sequence: CASSPTGSNQPQHF. CDR3 nucleotides: TGTGCCAGCAGTCCGACAGGGAGCAATCAGCCCCAGCATTTT.

The chain couples TRBV9 to TRBJ1-2; 10 nucleotides agree with TRBD1. V lost 3 bases to trimming and J lost 6 bases; unmatched junction nucleotides: 17. CDR3 size: 18 residues. Germline V gives CDR1 SGDLS, CDR2 YYNGEE. This CDR3 is CASSAGTGEDRGGNGYTF. CDR3 nucleotide sequence: TGTGCCAGCAGCGCAGGGACAGGGGAAGATAGAGGGGGAAATGGCTACACCTTC.

This clone has a single count. The rearrangement joins TRBV5-6 to TRBJ2-1; D is unresolved. This CDR3 comprises 14 residues. V lost 0 bases, J lost 2 bases, and 6 bases lay in between. Germline CDR1 is SGHDT and CDR2 is YYEEEE. DNA of the CDR3: TGTGCCAGCAGCTTGGGATCCCCCTACAATGAGCAGTTCTTC. As protein: CASSLGSPYNEQFF. Drawing the rest from reference TRBV5-6 and TRBJ2-1, the complete variable domain is DAGVTQSPTHLIKTRGQQVTLRCSPKSGHDTVSWYQQALGQGPQFIFQYYEEEERQRGNFPDRFSGHQFPNYSSELNVNALLLGDSALYLCASSLGSPYNEQFFGPGTRLTVL.

The chain combines TRBV28 with TRBJ1-2; no firm D call. The CDR3 has 13 amino acids. Germline CDR1 reads MDHEN; CDR2 reads SYDVKM. V was cut by 1 base and J by 4 bases, with 7 bases left in between. CDR3 nucleotides: TGTGCCAGCAGTTTATCCGGGTCCTATGGCTACACCTTC. This gives the protein CASSLSGSYGYTF.

The chain has TRBV5-1 and TRBJ2-1; no clear D. Trimming took 3 bases from V and 10 from J, leaving 11 bases between them. CDR3 length: 12 residues. The germline V gene encodes CDR1 SGHRS and CDR2 YFSETQ. The CDR3 spells CASSSAKREQFF. DNA of the CDR3: TGCGCCAGCAGCTCCGCAAAACGGGAGCAGTTCTTC.